The rows below give T cell receptor beta chains drawn from one sample of a study of Graves' ophthalmopathy and Graves' hyperthyroidism. TCRdb reprocessed the multiplex PCR reads via MiXCR and lists one record per CDR3 protein. Of 560,000 or so distinct CDR3 sequences listed, about 35% were seen once; the top ten hold around 4.6%. The sequencing input was peripheral blood or thyroid tissue (not recorded which). These receptors originate from an adult man with Graves' hyperthyroidism. CDR3s include the opening cysteine and the closing phenylalanine or tryptophan. A D gene is named only where the DNA matches it firmly. Rows may omit the clone size; those that give it use once, few, many or a size class.

abundance: many
d_gene: -
v_gene: TRBV6-1
j_gene: TRBJ1-2
CDR3aa: CASGYRALGYTF
CDR3nt: TGTGCCAGCGGATACAGGGCCCTGGGCTACACCTTC

abundance: -
d_gene: TRBD2
v_gene: TRBV7-3
j_gene: TRBJ2-7
CDR3aa: CASSLAGLASSYEQYF
CDR3nt: TGTGCCAGCAGCTTAGCGGGACTAGCGTCGTCCTACGAGCAGTACTTC

abundance: -
d_gene: -
v_gene: TRBV9
j_gene: TRBJ2-3
CDR3aa: CASRGGSTDTQYF
CDR3nt: TGTGCCAGCAGAGGGGGGAGCACAGATACGCAGTATTTT

abundance: many
d_gene: TRBD1
v_gene: TRBV20-1
j_gene: TRBJ1-2
CDR3aa: CSARDRDRGPGYTF
CDR3nt: TGCAGTGCTAGAGATCGGGACAGGGGTCCAGGCTACACCTTC

abundance: many
d_gene: TRBD1
v_gene: TRBV20-1
j_gene: TRBJ1-2
CDR3aa: CSKDRGNGYTF
CDR3nt: TGCAGTAAGGACAGGGGGAATGGCTACACCTTC

abundance: -
d_gene: TRBD2
v_gene: TRBV7-8
j_gene: TRBJ2-7
CDR3aa: CASSQLAGYEQYF
CDR3nt: TGTGCCAGCAGCCAACTAGCGGGCTACGAGCAGTACTTC

abundance: -
d_gene: TRBD1
v_gene: TRBV9
j_gene: TRBJ1-2
CDR3aa: CASSGRTRDRDYGYTF
CDR3nt: TGTGCCAGCAGCGGCAGGACCAGGGACAGGGATTATGGCTACACCTTC

abundance: -
d_gene: TRBD1
v_gene: TRBV5-1
j_gene: TRBJ2-2
CDR3aa: CASSLEGDRIGNGELFF
CDR3nt: TGCGCCAGCAGCTTGGAGGGGGACAGGATCGGCAACGGGGAGCTGTTTTTT

abundance: many
d_gene: TRBD1
v_gene: TRBV9
j_gene: TRBJ2-7
CDR3aa: CASSEGTGGTYEQYF
CDR3nt: TGTGCCAGCAGCGAGGGGACAGGGGGCACCTACGAGCAGTACTTC

abundance: -
d_gene: TRBD1
v_gene: TRBV10-3
j_gene: TRBJ2-5
CDR3aa: CAISESTGWNEQTMAQYF
CDR3nt: TGTGCCATCAGTGAGTCGACAGGGTGGAATGAGCAGACTATGGCCCAGTACTTC

abundance: many
d_gene: -
v_gene: TRBV7-9
j_gene: TRBJ2-7
CDR3aa: CASSFWMDGYEQYF
CDR3nt: TGTGCCAGCAGCTTTTGGATGGATGGGTACGAGCAGTACTTC

abundance: -
d_gene: -
v_gene: TRBV7-9
j_gene: TRBJ1-2
CDR3aa: CASSSQGTGIYGYTF
CDR3nt: TGTGCCAGCAGCTCCCAAGGAACAGGGATCTATGGCTACACCTTC

abundance: few
d_gene: -
v_gene: TRBV14
j_gene: TRBJ1-2
CDR3aa: CARPPPGHHNYGYTF
CDR3nt: TGTGCCAGACCCCCCCCGGGACATCATAACTATGGCTACACCTTC

abundance: once
d_gene: -
v_gene: TRBV7-9
j_gene: TRBJ2-7
CDR3aa: CASSLEGGQSSYEQYF
CDR3nt: TGTGCCAGCAGCTTAGAGGGGGGACAGAGCTCCTACGAGCAGTACTTC

abundance: many
d_gene: -
v_gene: TRBV5-8
j_gene: TRBJ2-5
CDR3aa: CASSLGASEQETQYF
CDR3nt: TGTGCCAGCAGCTTGGGCGCTAGCGAGCAAGAGACCCAGTACTTC

abundance: many
d_gene: -
v_gene: TRBV19
j_gene: TRBJ2-7
CDR3aa: CASSIVTGNTYEQYF
CDR3nt: TGTGCCAGTAGTATAGTCACAGGGAATACCTACGAGCAGTACTTC